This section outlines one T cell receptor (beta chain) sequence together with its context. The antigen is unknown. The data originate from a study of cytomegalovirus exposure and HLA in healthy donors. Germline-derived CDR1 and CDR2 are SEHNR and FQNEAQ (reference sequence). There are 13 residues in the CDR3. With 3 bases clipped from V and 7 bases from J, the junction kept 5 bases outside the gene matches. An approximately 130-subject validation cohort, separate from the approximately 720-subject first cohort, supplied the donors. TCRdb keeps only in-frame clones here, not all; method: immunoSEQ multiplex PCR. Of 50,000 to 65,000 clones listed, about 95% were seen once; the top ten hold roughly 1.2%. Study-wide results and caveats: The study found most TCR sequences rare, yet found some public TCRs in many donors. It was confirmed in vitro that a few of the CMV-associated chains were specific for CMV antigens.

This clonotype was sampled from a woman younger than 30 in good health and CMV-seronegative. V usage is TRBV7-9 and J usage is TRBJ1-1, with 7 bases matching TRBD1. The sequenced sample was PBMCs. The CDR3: CASSFPGTVEAFF. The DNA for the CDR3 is TGTGCCAGCAGCTTTCCGGGGACAGTTGAAGCTTTCTTT. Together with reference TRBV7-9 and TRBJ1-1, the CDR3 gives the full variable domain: DTGVSQNPRHKITKRGQNVTFRCDPISEHNRLYWYRQTLGQGPEFLTYFQNEAQLEKSRLLSDRFSAERPKGSFSTLEIQRTEQGDSAMYLCASSFPGTVEAFFGQGTRLTVV.